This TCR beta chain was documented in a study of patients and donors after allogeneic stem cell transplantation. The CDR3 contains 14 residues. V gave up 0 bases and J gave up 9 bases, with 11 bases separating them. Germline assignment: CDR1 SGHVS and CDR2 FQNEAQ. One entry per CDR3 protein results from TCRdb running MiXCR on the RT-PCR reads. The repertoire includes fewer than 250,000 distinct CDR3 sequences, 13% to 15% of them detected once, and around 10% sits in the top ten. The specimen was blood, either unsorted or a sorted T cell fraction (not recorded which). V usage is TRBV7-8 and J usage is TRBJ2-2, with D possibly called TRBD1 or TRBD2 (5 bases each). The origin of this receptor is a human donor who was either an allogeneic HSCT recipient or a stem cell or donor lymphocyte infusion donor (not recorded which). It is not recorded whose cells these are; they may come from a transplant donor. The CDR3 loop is CASSLAGDMRELFF. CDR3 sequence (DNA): TGTGCCAGCAGCTTAGCGGGGGATATGAGGGAGCTGTTTTTT.